This entry lists 4 T cell receptor beta chains sequenced from one sample in a study of cytomegalovirus exposure and HLA in healthy donors. Primers included in the PCR were 60 Vbeta and 13 Jbeta primers. TCRdb's table, derived via immunoSEQ multiplex PCR, lists solely in-frame clones and lacks some. This table holds approximately 150,000 clones, around 80% found once. Sequenced input: PBMCs. These receptors were collected from a woman in her thirties or forties in good health and CMV-seropositive.

J is TRBJ2-7 and V is TRBV30; perhaps TRBD2 as D (6 bases). V was trimmed by 1 base and J by 1 base, leaving 14 bases between them. The CDR3 is 15 residues long. The germline V gene encodes CDR1 GTSNPN and CDR2 SVGIG (reference sequence). The CDR3: CAWSAMAGSSYEQYF. The CDR3 DNA reads TGTGCCTGGAGTGCCATGGCGGGGAGTTCCTACGAGCAGTACTTC.

This rearrangement joins TRBV4-2 to TRBJ1-2; TRBD1 might be the D (5 bases). CDR1 is LGHNA and CDR2 is YNFKEQ in the germline V gene. The CDR3 sequence is 14 residues long. With 4 bases removed from V and 8 bases from J, the gap between germline ends came to 17 bases. The CDR3 is CASSRTGENRGYTF. The CDR3 DNA follows: TGTGCCAGCAGCCGCACGGGGGAGAATCGCGGCTACACCTTC.

This clone has only a few counts. The chain employs TRBV7-9 and TRBJ1-5; D possibly corresponds to TRBD1 (5 bases). Trimming took 5 bases from V and 12 from J, leaving 17 bases between them. Per germline, CDR1 SEHNR and CDR2 FQNEAQ (reference sequence). The CDR3 has 13 amino acids. CDR3 region: CASSSRASQFQHF. CDR3 sequence (DNA): TGTGCCAGCAGCAGCAGGGCCTCCCAGTTCCAGCATTTT.

The V gene is TRBV5-6, the J gene TRBJ1-1, with D maybe TRBD1 (6 bases). V was clipped by 4 bases and J by 7 bases, with 14 bases between them. CDR1 SGHDT and CDR2 YYEEEE come from the germline V gene. This CDR3 is built from 13 residues. CDR3 amino acids: CASSKRTVLEAFF. The CDR3 DNA reads TGTGCCAGCAGCAAACGGACAGTCCTTGAAGCTTTCTTT.